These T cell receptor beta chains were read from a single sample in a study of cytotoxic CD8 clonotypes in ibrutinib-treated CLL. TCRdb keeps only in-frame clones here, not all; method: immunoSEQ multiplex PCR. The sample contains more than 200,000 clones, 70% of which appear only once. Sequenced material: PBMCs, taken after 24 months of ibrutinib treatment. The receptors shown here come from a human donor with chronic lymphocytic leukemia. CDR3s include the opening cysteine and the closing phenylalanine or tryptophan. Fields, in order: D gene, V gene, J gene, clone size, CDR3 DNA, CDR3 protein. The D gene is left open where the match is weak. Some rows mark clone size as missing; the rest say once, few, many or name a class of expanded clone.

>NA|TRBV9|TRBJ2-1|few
TGTGCCAGCAGCGTAGTTCCCCGGTCCTACAATGAGCAGTTCTTC
CASSVVPRSYNEQFF
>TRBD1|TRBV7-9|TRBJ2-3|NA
TGTGCCAGCAGCTCTACCGGGACAGGGTTAGGGAATACGCAGTATTTT
CASSSTGTGLGNTQYF
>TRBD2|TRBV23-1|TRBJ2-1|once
TGCGCCAGCAGTCAACAGCTACTAGCGGGAGAGTACAATGAGCAGTTCTTC
CASSQQLLAGEYNEQFF
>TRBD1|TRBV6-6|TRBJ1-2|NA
TGTGCCAGCAGCCAGCACGGGACAGAGGAGTATGGCTACACCTTC
CASSQHGTEEYGYTF
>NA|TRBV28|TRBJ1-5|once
TGTGCCAGCATCAAGGTGGGTCAGCCCCAGCATTTT
CASIKVGQPQHF
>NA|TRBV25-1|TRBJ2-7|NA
TGTGCCAGCAGTCCACGTGTCAGGGACTACGAGCAGTACTTC
CASSPRVRDYEQYF
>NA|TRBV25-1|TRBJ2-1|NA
TGTGCCAGCAGCCAAAAGTGGGGCCTACAGTTCTTC
CASSQKWGLQFF
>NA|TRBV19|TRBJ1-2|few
TGTGCCAGTAGTATTACCGGGGGTTATGGCTACACCTTC
CASSITGGYGYTF
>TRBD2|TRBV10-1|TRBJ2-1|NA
TGCGCCAGCAGTGAGTCGACTAGCGGGAGAAAGTTCTTC
CASSESTSGRKFF
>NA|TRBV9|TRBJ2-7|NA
TGTGCCAGCAGCGTAGCCCCGGGGGTGGCCTACGAGCAGTACTTC
CASSVAPGVAYEQYF
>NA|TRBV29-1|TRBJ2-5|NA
TGCAGCGTTGAAGACAGTTTCCAAGAGACCCAGTACTTC
CSVEDSFQETQYF
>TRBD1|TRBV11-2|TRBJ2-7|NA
TGTGCCAGCGAATCAACAGGGGACCTCTCCTACGAGCAGTACTTC
CASESTGDLSYEQYF
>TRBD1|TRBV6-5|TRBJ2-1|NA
TGTGCCAGCAGCTCCGGACAGGGGGCAGAGTTCTTC
CASSSGQGAEFF
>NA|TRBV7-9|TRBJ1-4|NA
TGTGCCAGCAGCCCAATGGGGATATTGAATGAAAAACTGTTTTTT
CASSPMGILNEKLFF
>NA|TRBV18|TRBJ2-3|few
TGTGCCAGCTCACCACCATTTCCAGATACGCAGTATTTT
CASSPPFPDTQYF
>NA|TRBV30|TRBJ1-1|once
TGTGCCTGGAGCCTTGCATCCCGGGGCGTAGCTTTCTTT
CAWSLASRGVAFF
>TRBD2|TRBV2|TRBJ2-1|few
TGTGCCAGCAGTGGGGTAGCGGGAGGTGAGCAGTTCTTC
CASSGVAGGEQFF
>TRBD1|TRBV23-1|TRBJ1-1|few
TGCGCCAGCAGTTATCCGGGACAGTTGAACACTGAAGCTTTCTTT
CASSYPGQLNTEAFF
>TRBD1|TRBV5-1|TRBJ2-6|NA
TGCGCCAGCAGCTTGGGGGACCCGGGACAGGGCATTGGGGCCAACGTCCTGACTTTC
CASSLGDPGQGIGANVLTF
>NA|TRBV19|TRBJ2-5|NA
TGTGCCAGTAGTATGACTAGTGGGGCTGAGACCCAGTACTTC
CASSMTSGAETQYF
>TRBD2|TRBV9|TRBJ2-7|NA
TGTGCCAGCAGCACCAGACTAGCGGGAGGCCACGAGCAGTACTTC
CASSTRLAGGHEQYF
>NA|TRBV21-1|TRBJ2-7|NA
TGTGCCAGCAGCCCCCGAGAGGGGCTTTGGGAGCAGTACTTC
CASSPREGLWEQYF
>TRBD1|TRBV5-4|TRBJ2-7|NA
TGTGCCAGCAGCTTGGCCGACAGGGTTCTCTACGAGCAGTACTTC
CASSLADRVLYEQYF
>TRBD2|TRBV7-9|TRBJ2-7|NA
TGTGCCAGCAGCCGCGGGACTAGCGGGACCGAGCAGTACTTC
CASSRGTSGTEQYF
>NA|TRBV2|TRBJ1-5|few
TGTGCCAGCAGTGAAGGGGGCAGAAGTGCCAGCAATCAGCCCCAGCATTTT
CASSEGGRSASNQPQHF
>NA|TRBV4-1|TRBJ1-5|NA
TGCGCCAGCAGCCAAGATTTGGGCCCTCGGGGGCCCCAGCATTTT
CASSQDLGPRGPQHF
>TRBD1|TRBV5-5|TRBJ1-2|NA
TGTGCCAGCATGATTGGGACAGGGCAGAACTATGGCTACACCTTC
CASMIGTGQNYGYTF
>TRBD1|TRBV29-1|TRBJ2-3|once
TGCAGCGTTGAGGGACAGAAAACAGATACGCAGTATTTT
CSVEGQKTDTQYF
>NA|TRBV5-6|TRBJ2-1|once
TGTGCCAGCAGCTCAGCCCGGGGCCGGCAGATCGGTGAGCAGTTCTTC
CASSSARGRQIGEQFF
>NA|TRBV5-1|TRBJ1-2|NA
TGCGCCAGCAGCTTGGAGCCAAGTAGGGGCTACACCTTC
CASSLEPSRGYTF
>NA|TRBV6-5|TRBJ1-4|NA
TGTGCCAGCAGTCCCCAATTACGGGAAAAACTGTTTTTT
CASSPQLREKLFF
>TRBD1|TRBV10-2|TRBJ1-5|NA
TGCGCCAGCACCGGGACAGACCATAGCAATCAGCCCCAGCATTTT
CASTGTDHSNQPQHF
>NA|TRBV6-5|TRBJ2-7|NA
TGTGCCAGCAGTTACCCAGGGCCGGCGTACGAGCAGTACTTC
CASSYPGPAYEQYF
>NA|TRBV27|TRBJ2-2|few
TGTGCCAGCAGTTTATCTACTTCGATCCAGTCCACCGGGGAGCTGTTTTTT
CASSLSTSIQSTGELFF
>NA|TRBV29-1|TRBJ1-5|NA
TGCAGCGTCGCCGCCGGAGGGAGCAATCAGCCCCAGCATTTT
CSVAAGGSNQPQHF
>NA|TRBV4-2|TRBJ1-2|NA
TGTGCCAGCAGCCAAGACCCAGGGTCGAGTAGCTATGGCTACACCTTC
CASSQDPGSSSYGYTF
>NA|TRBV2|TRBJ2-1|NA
TGTGCCAGTAGGAGTGCGTATGAGCAGTTCTTC
CASRSAYEQFF
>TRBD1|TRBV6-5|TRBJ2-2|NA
TGTGCCAGCAGGCCACAGGGGGCAGGCGGGGAGCTGTTTTTT
CASRPQGAGGELFF
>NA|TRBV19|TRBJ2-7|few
TGTGCCAGTAGTCTTGGCAGCTTTCCCTACGAGCAGTACTTC
CASSLGSFPYEQYF
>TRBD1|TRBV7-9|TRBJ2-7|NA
TGTGCCAGCAGCTCCGGACAGGGGGCTAGGTACGAGCAGTACTTC
CASSSGQGARYEQYF
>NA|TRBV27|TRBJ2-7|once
TGTGCCAGCAGACGGCTCGGAACCTACGAGCAGTACTTC
CASRRLGTYEQYF
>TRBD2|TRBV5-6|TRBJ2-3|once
TGTGCCAGCAGCGGGGGGTATCTAGCGGGATTCACAGATACGCAGTATTTT
CASSGGYLAGFTDTQYF
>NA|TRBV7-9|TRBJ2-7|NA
TGTGCCAGCAGCTCACAGGGTCGGGAACTCTACGAGCAGTACTTC
CASSSQGRELYEQYF
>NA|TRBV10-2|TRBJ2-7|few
TGCGCCAGCAGTAAAGGGGCCTACGAGCAGTACTTC
CASSKGAYEQYF
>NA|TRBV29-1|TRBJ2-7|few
TGCAGCGTTGAAGCAGGCTCCTATACTGGGTTCGAGCAGTACTTC
CSVEAGSYTGFEQYF
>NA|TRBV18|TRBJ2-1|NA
TGTGCCAGCTCACCAGGAGGGGCCCGCTACAATGAGCAGTTCTTC
CASSPGGARYNEQFF
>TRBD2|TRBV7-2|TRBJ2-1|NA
TGTGCCAGCAGCCCCGGGACTAGCGGGACCAATGAGCAGTTCTTC
CASSPGTSGTNEQFF
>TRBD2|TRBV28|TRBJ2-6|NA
TGTGCCAGCAGTACCTACTCTAGCGGCTCTGGGGCCAACGTCCTGACTTTC
CASSTYSSGSGANVLTF
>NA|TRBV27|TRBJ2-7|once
TGTGCCAGCAGTTTACAGGGGAGGACGGTGGAGCAGTACTTC
CASSLQGRTVEQYF
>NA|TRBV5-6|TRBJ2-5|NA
TGTGCCAGCAGCTCCCGGGACTACCAAGAGACCCAGTACTTC
CASSSRDYQETQYF
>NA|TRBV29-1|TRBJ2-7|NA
TGCAGCGGGGTCGGGGGCACTTCCTACGAGCAGTACTTC
CSGVGGTSYEQYF
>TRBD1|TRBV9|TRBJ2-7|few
TGTGCCAGCAGTGGGACAGCCTACGAGCAGTACTTC
CASSGTAYEQYF
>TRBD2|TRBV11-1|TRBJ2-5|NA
TGTGCCAGCAGCTTAGCGCCAACTAGCGGATCATGGACCCAGTACTTC
CASSLAPTSGSWTQYF
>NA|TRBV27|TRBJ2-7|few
TGTGCCAGCAGTCCCCAGCCTGATCGCGAGCAGTACTTC
CASSPQPDREQYF
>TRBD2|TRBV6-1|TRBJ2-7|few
TGTGCCAGCAGTGAACTGGATCGGGGACTAGCGGACGAGCAGTACTTC
CASSELDRGLADEQYF
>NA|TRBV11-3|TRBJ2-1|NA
TGTGCCAGCAGCTTTTCCCTTAGGGTTAATGAGCAGTTCTTC
CASSFSLRVNEQFF
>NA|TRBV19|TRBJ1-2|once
TGTGCCAGTAGCCCTGACAGCAACTATGGCTACACCTTC
CASSPDSNYGYTF
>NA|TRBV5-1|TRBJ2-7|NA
TGCGCCAGCAGCTTGCGGGCCTCCGACGAGCAGTACTTC
CASSLRASDEQYF
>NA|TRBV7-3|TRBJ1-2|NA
TGTGCCAGCAGCCCTCAGCAGGGAGGCTATGGCTACACCTTC
CASSPQQGGYGYTF